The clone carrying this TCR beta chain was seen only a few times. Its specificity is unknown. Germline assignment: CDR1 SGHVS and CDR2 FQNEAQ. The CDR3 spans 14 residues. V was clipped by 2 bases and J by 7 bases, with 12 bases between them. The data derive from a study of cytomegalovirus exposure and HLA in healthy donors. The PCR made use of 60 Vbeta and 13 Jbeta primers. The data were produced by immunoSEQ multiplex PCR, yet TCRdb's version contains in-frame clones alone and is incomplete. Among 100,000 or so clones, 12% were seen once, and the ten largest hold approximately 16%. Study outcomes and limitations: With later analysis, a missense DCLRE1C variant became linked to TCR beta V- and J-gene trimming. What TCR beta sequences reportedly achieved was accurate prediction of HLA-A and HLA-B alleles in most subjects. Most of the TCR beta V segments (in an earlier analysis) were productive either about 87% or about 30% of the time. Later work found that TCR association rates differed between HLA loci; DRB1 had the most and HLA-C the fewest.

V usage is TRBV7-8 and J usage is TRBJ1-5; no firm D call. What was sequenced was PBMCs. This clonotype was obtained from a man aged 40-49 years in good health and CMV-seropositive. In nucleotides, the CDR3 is TGTGCCAGCAGCTTACGAGATGACTTGCAGCCCCAGCATTTT. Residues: CASSLRDDLQPQHF.